This T cell receptor (beta chain) is from a study of regulatory T cells in long-lasting Graves disease. Overall study findings and caveats: TCR diversity in persistent Graves' patients was below that of newly diagnosed ones. Among samples with persistent disease, TRBV28, TRBJ1-2 and TRBJ2-5 were favored.

Germline loops: CDR1 SQVTM, CDR2 ANQGSEA. The CDR3 sequence is 17 residues long. With 3 bases removed from V and 3 bases from J, the gap between germline ends came to 20 bases. Described time point: newly diagnosed GD, antithyroid drugs for less than 3 months. TCR sequences were obtained from RNA taken from PBMCs. CDR3-region Arm-PCR and iRepertoire HTBI primers produced the TCR beta libraries. One entry per CDR3 protein results from TCRdb running MiXCR on the multiplex PCR reads. This sample yields 380,000 or so distinct CDR3 sequences, of which about a sixth are seen a single time; around 20% belongs to the top ten. This clonotype turned up a few times. Its antigen is not known. This sample was also put to use in a study of T cells in Graves' hyperthyroidism and ophthalmopathy. That paper states: Exclusion followed for patients with uncontrolled infection, other autoimmune disease, pregnancy or lactation.

The receptor was isolated from a woman under 30 with Graves disease. This chain connects TRBV29-1 to TRBJ1-4, with D unclear. The sequences come from peripheral blood mononuclear cells (PBMCs), collected at new diagnosis, from a patient treated with antithyroid drugs. The CDR3 protein is CSVEPPIGSAANEKLFF. The CDR3 DNA follows: TGCAGCGTTGAGCCTCCGATAGGTTCGGCAGCTAATGAAAAACTGTTTTTT.